These 20 T cell receptor beta chains share one sample of origin, sequenced in a study of OX40 agonist ivuxolimab in advanced cancers. Repertoires were generated with immunoSEQ multiplex PCR, while TCRdb's copy carries only in-frame clones and drops some. The sample has about 20,000 clones; about 73% are singletons. Sequenced here: CD4+ or CD8+ T cells sorted from blood, sampled in a trial of the OX40 agonist ivuxolimab. Source of these receptors: an adult with an advanced solid tumor such as melanoma, head and neck, liver or kidney cancer.

The V and J genes are TRBV7-2 and TRBJ1-4, with a tentative D call TRBD1 (5 bases). The CDR3 extends over 14 amino acids. Trimming cost V 3 bases and J 5 bases, with 10 bases left between them. The germline CDR1 and CDR2 sequences are SGHTA and FQGNSA. The CDR3 sequence is CASSFWQGNEKLFF. The DNA of the CDR3 is TGTGCCAGCAGCTTTTGGCAGGGAAATGAAAAACTGTTTTTT.

The rearrangement uses TRBV25-1 and TRBJ1-2, with 7 bases lining up with TRBD1. The trim removed 0 bases at V and 5 bases at J, leaving 3 bases unmatched. CDR3 length: 14 residues. Germline CDR1 and CDR2: MGHDK and SYGVNS. CDR3 in DNA: TGTGCCAGCAGTGAATATTGGGACAGTTATGGCTACACCTTC. This gives the protein CASSEYWDSYGYTF.

The rearrangement joins TRBV7-3 to TRBJ2-1; TRBD2 aligns across 7 bases. Germline V gives CDR1 SGHTA, CDR2 FQGTGA. After removal of 2 bases from V and 7 bases from J, the junction contained 11 bases not matched to a gene. The CDR3 contains 16 residues. The CDR3 protein is CASSLDGRAIGNEQFF. CDR3 sequence (DNA): TGTGCCAGCAGCTTAGATGGGAGGGCCATAGGTAATGAGCAGTTCTTC.

This clone was counted only a few times. The chain employs TRBV5-1 and TRBJ2-7; a possible D gene is TRBD1 (5 bases). Trimming took off 4 bases at V and 6 bases at J, with 14 bases between the two ends. CDR1 SGHRS and CDR2 YFSETQ come from the germline V gene. The CDR3 spans 13 residues. The DNA for the CDR3 is TGCGCCAGCAGCCATGACAGAATGGGCGAGCAGTACTTC. Its protein is CASSHDRMGEQYF.

The V call is TRBV14, the J call TRBJ1-1; tentative D call: TRBD1 (6 bases). The CDR3 has 16 amino acids. V was pared by 5 bases and J by 1 base, with 17 bases between. Germline V gives CDR1 SGHDN, CDR2 FVKESK. The CDR3 spells CASSSRHDRQNTEAFF. CDR3 sequence (DNA): TGTGCCAGCAGCTCCCGACACGACAGGCAGAACACTGAAGCTTTCTTT.

The chain has TRBV7-8 and TRBJ2-7, with 7 bases that match TRBD1. Germline trimming cut 1 base from V and 10 bases from J; bases unmatched to any gene: 7. Germline V gives CDR1 SGHVS, CDR2 FQNEAQ. The length of the CDR3 is 13 residues. CDR3 in amino acids: CASSLGDTGDQYF. The CDR3 region has the DNA TGTGCCAGCAGCTTAGGGGATACAGGGGACCAGTACTTC.

The gene calls are TRBV19 and TRBJ1-1, with D maybe TRBD1 (5 bases). The CDR3 covers 13 residues. Germline loops: CDR1 LNHDA, CDR2 SQIVND (reference sequence). V was cut by 3 bases and J by 3 bases, with 8 bases left in between. CDR3 amino acids: CASSMGGDTEAFF. DNA for the CDR3: TGTGCCAGTAGTATGGGGGGGGACACTGAAGCTTTCTTT.

V is TRBV9 and J is TRBJ1-5, with a tentative D call TRBD1 (6 bases). Germline V gene lookup returns CDR1 SGDLS and CDR2 YYNGEE. The germline V and J ends were trimmed by 7 bases and 0 bases, with 11 bases remaining between them. The CDR3 contains 14 residues. CDR3 in amino acids: CASSRGVSNQPQHF. The CDR3 nucleotides are TGTGCCAGCTCAAGGGGGGTTAGCAATCAGCCCCAGCATTTT.

The chain combines TRBV25-1 with TRBJ2-1, with D unresolved. This CDR3 spans 11 amino acids. Trimming stripped 7 bases from V and 6 bases from J, with 7 bases between. From germline, CDR1 is MGHDK and CDR2 SYGVNS. CDR3 sequence: CASTLGNEQFF. The CDR3 nucleotides are TGTGCCAGCACCTTAGGCAATGAGCAGTTCTTC.

The V and J genes are TRBV5-6 and TRBJ2-3, with 7 bases aligning to TRBD1. The CDR3 spans 15 residues. Germline CDR1 reads SGHDT; CDR2 reads YYEEEE. V was pared by 0 bases and J by 1 base, with 2 bases of the junction left unmatched. In nucleotides, the CDR3 is TGTGCCAGCAGCTTGGGACAGGGCCGCACAGATACGCAGTATTTT. Its translation: CASSLGQGRTDTQYF.

This clone was recorded once. The chain combines TRBV5-4 with TRBJ2-7; 11 bases match TRBD1. CDR1 is SGHNT and CDR2 is YYREEE in the germline V gene (reference sequence). This CDR3 comprises 15 residues. V lost 4 bases, J lost 3 bases, and 6 bases stayed unmatched. This CDR3 reads CASSTGQGAFYEQYF. CDR3 DNA: TGTGCCAGCAGCACCGGACAGGGGGCTTTCTACGAGCAGTACTTC.

This clone qualifies as medium-sized. This chain uses TRBV7-2 with TRBJ1-2; the D is unclear. V was clipped by 0 bases and J by 4 bases, with 9 bases between them. CDR3 length: 14 amino acids. The germline V gene has CDR1 SGHTA and CDR2 FQGNSA. CDR3 amino acids: CASSLARALYGYTF. In DNA form, the CDR3 reads TGTGCCAGCAGCTTAGCAAGGGCTCTCTATGGCTACACCTTC.

DNA of the CDR3: TGCGCCAGCAGCTCAGGGGGGGTCGATCCTTTTTACAATGAGCAGTTCTTC. The encoded protein is CASSSGGVDPFYNEQFF. The chain is built from TRBV5-1 and TRBJ2-1; the D call may be TRBD1 or TRBD2 (7 bases each). Trimming left V 3 bases short and J 4 bases short, with 20 bases between. This CDR3 comprises 17 residues. Germline CDR1 and CDR2: SGHRS and YFSETQ.

The V call is TRBV6-5, the J call TRBJ2-7; D may be TRBD2 (6 bases). Between the trimmed V and J ends, which lost 6 bases and 5 bases, there was a span of 17 bases. Germline values: CDR1 MNHEY, CDR2 SVGAGI. There are 14 residues in the CDR3. CDR3 sequence reads: CASRGRLVSNEQYF. The CDR3 DNA sequence: TGTGCCAGCAGGGGAAGACTAGTTAGTAACGAGCAGTACTTC.

The chain combines TRBV2 with TRBJ2-7; TRBD2 matches 10 bases. This CDR3 region has 12 residues. Looked up from germline, CDR1 is SNHLY and CDR2 is FYNNEI. V was clipped by 6 bases and J by 6 bases; unmatched bases: 2. CDR3 in DNA: TGTGCCAGCAGAAGGACTAGCGGCGAGCAGTACTTC. It is translated as CASRRTSGEQYF. The full variable domain, in which reference TRBV2 and TRBJ2-7 provide the parts outside the CDR3, is EPEVTQTPSHQVTQMGQEVILRCVPISNHLYFYWYRQILGQKVEFLVSFYNNEISEKSEIFDDQFSVERPDGSNFTLKIRSTKLEDSAMYFCASRRTSGEQYFGPGTRLTVT.

This chain links TRBV6-5 with TRBJ2-3, with D possibly called TRBD1 or TRBD2 (6 bases each). Germline-derived CDR1 and CDR2 are MNHEY and SVGAGI. The CDR3 loop spans 14 amino acids. Trimming removed 4 bases at V and 1 base at J, with 9 bases between. In DNA, the CDR3 is TGTGCCAGCAGTTCGGGGGCCCGCACAGATACGCAGTATTTT. It is translated as CASSSGARTDTQYF.

J is TRBJ1-5 and V is TRBV6-6, with a possible D match to TRBD1 (5 bases). CDR1 and CDR2 (germline): MNHNY, SVGAGI (reference sequence). V was clipped by 5 bases and J by 0 bases, with 11 bases between them. The CDR3 is 15 amino acids. CDR3 sequence reads: CASSDRPYSNQPQHF. CDR3 coding DNA: TGTGCCAGCAGTGACAGACCCTATAGCAATCAGCCCCAGCATTTT.

The rearrangement joins TRBV30 to TRBJ1-1; no clear D. Trimming took 6 bases from V and 1 from J, leaving 9 bases between them. CDR1 is GTSNPN and CDR2 is SVGIG in the germline V gene (reference sequence). The CDR3 covers 12 residues. The CDR3 spells CACVPQNTEAFF. CDR3 nucleotide sequence: TGTGCCTGCGTACCCCAGAACACTGAAGCTTTCTTT.

The chain recombines TRBV11-2 with TRBJ2-3; D is unclear. The length of the CDR3 is 19 residues. The ends were cut back, 1 base at V and 2 bases at J, with 22 bases in the middle. CDR1 is SGHAT, CDR2 FQNNGV, per germline. DNA of the CDR3: TGTGCCAGCAGCTTAGCGTTCGGACGGAGAACGACTTTCACAGATACGCAGTATTTT. This codes for CASSLAFGRRTTFTDTQYF.

The chain is built from TRBV7-8 and TRBJ2-7; D is possibly TRBD2 (6 bases). V dropped 5 bases and J dropped 7 bases, with 21 bases sitting between them. The CDR3 has 15 amino acids. Germline V lookup: CDR1 SGHVS, CDR2 FQNEAQ. CDR3 sequence reads: CASSPMRGSREEQYF. The CDR3 DNA sequence: TGTGCCAGCAGCCCAATGCGGGGTTCGAGGGAGGAGCAGTACTTC. Using reference TRBV7-8 and TRBJ2-7 for the parts outside the CDR3, the full variable domain is GAGVSQSPRYKVAKRGQDVALRCDPISGHVSLFWYQQALGQGPEFLTYFQNEAQLDKSGLPSDRFFAERPEGSVSTLKIQRTQQEDSAVYLCASSPMRGSREEQYFGPGTRLTVT.